This T cell receptor (beta chain) was identified in a study of shared clonotypes between healthy human individuals. CD45RO-negative, CCR7-positively selected cells formed the naive CD8 fraction, excluding terminally differentiated effector memory CD45RA+ cells. Per the germline V gene, CDR1 is SGHRS and CDR2 is YFSETQ. V was trimmed by 1 base and J by 7 bases, leaving 17 bases between them. The CDR3 length is 16 residues. Assay used: immunoSEQ multiplex PCR; TCRdb lists only in-frame clones, some missing. The sample carries approximately 810,000 clones, 92% recorded once. Sequencing was performed on naive CD8+ T cells sorted from blood. The chain carries TRBV5-1 and TRBJ1-4; maybe TRBD1 (5 bases). The receptor was isolated from a man aged 25-45 years in good health. CDR3 sequence: CASSLTPSRVGEKLFF. CDR3 bases: TGCGCCAGCAGCTTGACCCCATCCAGGGTCGGTGAAAAACTGTTTTTT.